The clone carrying this TCR beta chain was seen a handful of times. This sample is part of a study of blood T cell repertoires in COVID-19. As for the study in general: Spain, Italy and the United States supplied samples that represented acute and convalescent COVID-19.

Per the original data handling: Researchers report that nucleated cell counts were estimated from reference gene primer amplification. Profiling relied on immunoSEQ multiplex PCR, and the TCRdb table lists in-frame clones only, not all of them. V, J and clone size reflect that table, while D and trimming were determined from the DNA. The sample has more than 100,000 clones, approximately 83% seen once; the top ten hold around 4.5%. Germline V gives CDR1 LGHNA, CDR2 YSLEER. This CDR3 spans 15 amino acids. The V end was cut by 1 base, the J end by 2 bases, with 11 bases between. This chain links TRBV4-3 with TRBJ1-2; D gene uncertain. The sequenced sample was peripheral blood. The sequence came from a woman between 65 and 79 years old with acute or convalescent COVID-19. The CDR3 DNA follows: TGCGCCAGCAGCCAAGCGATCGGGGTAAACTATGGCTACACCTTC. Translated: CASSQAIGVNYGYTF.